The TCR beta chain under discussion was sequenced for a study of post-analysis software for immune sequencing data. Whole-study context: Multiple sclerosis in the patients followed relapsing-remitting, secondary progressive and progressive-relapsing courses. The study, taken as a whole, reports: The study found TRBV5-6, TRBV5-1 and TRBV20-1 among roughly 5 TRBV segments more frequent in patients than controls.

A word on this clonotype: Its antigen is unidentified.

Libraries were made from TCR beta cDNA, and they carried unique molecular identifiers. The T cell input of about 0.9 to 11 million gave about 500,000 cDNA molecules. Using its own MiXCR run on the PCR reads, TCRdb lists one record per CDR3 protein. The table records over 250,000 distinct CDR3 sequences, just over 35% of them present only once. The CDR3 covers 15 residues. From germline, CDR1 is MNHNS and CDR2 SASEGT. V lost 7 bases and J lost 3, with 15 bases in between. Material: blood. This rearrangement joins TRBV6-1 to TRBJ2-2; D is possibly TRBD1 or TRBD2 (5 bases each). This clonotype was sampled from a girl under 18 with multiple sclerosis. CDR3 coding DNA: TGTGCCAGCATAGAGGGGACCTGGGACACCGGGGAGCTGTTTTTT. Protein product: CASIEGTWDTGELFF.